These 10 T cell receptor beta chains originate from one sample sequenced in a study of control samples from healthy donors and cancer patients. Sequencing was performed with immunoSEQ multiplex PCR; in TCRdb, only in-frame clones are kept and a portion is missing. The table has approximately 9,900 clones, 75% to 95% seen once; the top ten hold 15% to 20%. The sample taken for sequencing was PBMCs. These receptors all come from a man in his fifties or sixties with colorectal cancer.

This chain connects TRBV28 to TRBJ1-1; no reliable D call. CDR1 MDHEN and CDR2 SYDVKM come from the germline V gene. CDR3 length: 13 amino acids. V shed 5 bases and J shed 5 bases, with 12 bases lying between them. The chain's CDR3 is CASSPIMGTEAFF. CDR3 bases: TGTGCCAGCAGTCCTATCATGGGGACTGAAGCTTTCTTT.

V usage is TRBV23-1 and J usage is TRBJ1-1; possibly TRBD1 for D (5 bases). TRBV23-1 qualifies as an ORF whose function is uncertain. The ends were cut back, 7 bases at V and 7 bases at J, with 16 bases in the middle. The CDR3 sequence is 13 residues long. The CDR3, as DNA: TGCGCCAGCACCCTGGGGGAAGTTGGTGAAGCTTTCTTT. This sequence encodes CASTLGEVGEAFF.

The genes are TRBV27 and TRBJ2-7; possibly TRBD2 for D (6 bases). This CDR3 spans 15 amino acids. CDR1 is MNHEY, CDR2 SMNVEV, per germline (reference sequence). The V end was cut by 6 bases, the J end by 2 bases, with 17 bases between. The CDR3 sequence: CASRQEGSKPYEQYF. The CDR3 DNA sequence: TGTGCCAGCAGGCAGGAGGGAAGTAAACCCTACGAGCAGTACTTC.

V gene TRBV5-8 combines with J gene TRBJ1-4; no clear D gene. The CDR3 is made up of 16 amino acids. Between the trimmed V and J ends, which lost 0 bases and 5 bases, there was a span of 14 bases. Germline V gene sequence: CDR1 SGHTS, CDR2 YDEGEE. The CDR3 DNA reads as TGTGCCAGCAGCTTGGGAGGTTCCGGGCAAAATGAAAAACTGTTTTTT. Its protein is CASSLGGSGQNEKLFF. The complete variable domain, with remaining parts taken from reference TRBV5-8 and TRBJ1-4, reads EAGVTQSPTHLIKTRGQQATLRCSPISGHTSVYWYQQALGLGLQFLLWYDEGEERNRGNFPPRFSGRQFPNYSSELNVNALELEDSALYLCASSLGGSGQNEKLFFGSGTQLSVL.

The CDR3 DNA sequence: TGTGCCAGCCGAAATTCGGACAGGGATTCACCCCTCCACTTT. It specifies CASRNSDRDSPLHF. V gene TRBV6-4 combines with J gene TRBJ1-6; 8 nucleotides line up with TRBD1. CDR1 MRHNA and CDR2 SNTAGT come from the germline V gene. Trimming at V came to 8 bases and at J to 8 bases, leaving 8 bases not matched to a gene. This CDR3 has 14 amino acids.

CDR3 sequence reads: CASSWYGAKSPYNEQFF. DNA for the CDR3: TGTGCCAGCAGCTGGTACGGGGCGAAGTCCCCCTACAATGAGCAGTTCTTC. The chain joins TRBV11-2 to TRBJ2-1, with D perhaps being TRBD1 or TRBD2 (5 bases each). Germline loops: CDR1 SGHAT, CDR2 FQNNGV. V lost 4 bases and J 2 bases, leaving 18 bases between the germline ends. The length of the CDR3 is 17 residues.

V and J are TRBV5-4 and TRBJ2-5, with D maybe TRBD1 (5 bases). The CDR3 consists of 14 residues. The V end was cut by 3 bases, the J end by 1 base, with 10 bases between. Germline CDR1 and CDR2: SGHNT and YYREEE (reference sequence). DNA for the CDR3: TGTGCCAGCAGCTCCGACAGCACCCAAGAGACCCAGTACTTC. This translates into CASSSDSTQETQYF.

This chain connects TRBV29-1 to TRBJ1-5, with D uncertain. Deletions cut 4 bases from V and 7 bases from J, with 14 bases between. The CDR3 is 13 amino acids. Per germline, CDR1 SQVTM and CDR2 ANQGSEA. CDR3 residues: CSVVGTEGQPQHF. The CDR3 DNA reads as TGCAGCGTTGTGGGCACAGAAGGACAGCCCCAGCATTTT.

The chain couples TRBV3-1 (or the pseudogene TRBV3-2) to TRBJ2-3; TRBD2 is a possible D gene (5 bases). Trimming left V 2 bases short and J 0 bases short, with 12 bases between. Germline loops: CDR1 LGHDT, CDR2 YNNKEL (reference sequence). This CDR3 has 16 amino acids. CDR3 loop: CASSQNTGFSTDTQYF. CDR3 sequence (DNA): TGTGCCAGCAGCCAAAATACGGGGTTTAGCACAGATACGCAGTATTTT.

The chain's CDR3 is CASSAQTGTQETQYF. The CDR3, as DNA: TGTGCCAGCAGCGCCCAGACAGGGACCCAAGAGACCCAGTACTTC. The chain links TRBV7-2 to TRBJ2-5; TRBD1 matches at 7 bases. Germline V gene lookup returns CDR1 SGHTA and CDR2 FQGNSA. This CDR3 is built from 15 residues. V lost 5 bases and J lost 1; bases outside the gene matches: 7.